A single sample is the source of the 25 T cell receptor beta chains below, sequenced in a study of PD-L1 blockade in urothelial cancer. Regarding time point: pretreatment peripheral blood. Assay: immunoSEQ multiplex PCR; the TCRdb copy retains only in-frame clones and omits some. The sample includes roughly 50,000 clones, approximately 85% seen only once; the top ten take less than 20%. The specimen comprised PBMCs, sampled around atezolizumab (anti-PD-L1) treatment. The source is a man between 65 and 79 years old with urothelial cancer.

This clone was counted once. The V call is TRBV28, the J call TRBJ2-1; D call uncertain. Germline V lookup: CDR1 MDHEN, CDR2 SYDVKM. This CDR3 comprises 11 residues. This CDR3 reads CAVENYNEQFF. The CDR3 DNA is TGTGCGGTAGAGAACTACAATGAGCAGTTCTTC.

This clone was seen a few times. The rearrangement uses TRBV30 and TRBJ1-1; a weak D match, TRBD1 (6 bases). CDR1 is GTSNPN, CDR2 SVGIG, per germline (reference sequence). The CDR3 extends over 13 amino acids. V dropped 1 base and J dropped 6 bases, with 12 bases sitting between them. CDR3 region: CAWSAPGAAEAFF. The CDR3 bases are TGTGCCTGGAGTGCCCCAGGGGCGGCTGAAGCTTTCTTT.

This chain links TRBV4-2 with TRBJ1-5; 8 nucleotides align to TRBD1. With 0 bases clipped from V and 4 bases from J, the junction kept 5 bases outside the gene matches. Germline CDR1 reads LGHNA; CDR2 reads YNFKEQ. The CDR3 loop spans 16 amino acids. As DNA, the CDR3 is TGTGCCAGCAGCCAAGAGTCGACAGGGGCAAATCAGCCCCAGCATTTT. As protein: CASSQESTGANQPQHF.

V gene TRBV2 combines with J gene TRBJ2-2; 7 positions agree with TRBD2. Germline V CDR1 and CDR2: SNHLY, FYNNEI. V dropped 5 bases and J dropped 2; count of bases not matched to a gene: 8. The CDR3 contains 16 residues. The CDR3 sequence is CASSSLAGLNTGELFF. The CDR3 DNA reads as TGTGCCAGCAGTTCATTAGCGGGCCTTAACACCGGGGAGCTGTTTTTT.

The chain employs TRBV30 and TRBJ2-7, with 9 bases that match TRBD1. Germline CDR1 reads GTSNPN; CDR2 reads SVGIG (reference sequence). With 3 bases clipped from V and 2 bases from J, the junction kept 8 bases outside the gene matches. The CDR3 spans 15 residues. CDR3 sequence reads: CAWRVGRTGAYEQYF. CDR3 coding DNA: TGTGCCTGGAGGGTAGGGAGGACAGGGGCCTACGAGCAGTACTTC.

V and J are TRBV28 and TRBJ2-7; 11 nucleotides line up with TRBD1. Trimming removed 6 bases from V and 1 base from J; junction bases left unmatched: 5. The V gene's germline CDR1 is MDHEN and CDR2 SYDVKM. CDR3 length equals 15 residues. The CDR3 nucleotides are TGTGCCAGCAGGATCGGGACAGGGGGGTCCTACGAGCAGTACTTC. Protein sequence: CASRIGTGGSYEQYF.

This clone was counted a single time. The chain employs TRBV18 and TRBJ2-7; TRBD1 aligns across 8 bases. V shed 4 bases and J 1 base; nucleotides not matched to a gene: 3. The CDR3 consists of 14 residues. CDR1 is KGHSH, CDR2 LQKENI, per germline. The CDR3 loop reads CASSQGQVSYEQYF. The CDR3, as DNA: TGTGCCAGCTCACAGGGACAGGTTTCCTACGAGCAGTACTTC.

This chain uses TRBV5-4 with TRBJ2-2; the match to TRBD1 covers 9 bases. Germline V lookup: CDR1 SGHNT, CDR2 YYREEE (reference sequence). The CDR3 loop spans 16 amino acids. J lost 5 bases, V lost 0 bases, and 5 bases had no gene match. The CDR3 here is CASSLDRGLATGELFF. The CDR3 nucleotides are TGTGCCAGCAGCTTGGACAGGGGGCTTGCAACCGGGGAGCTGTTTTTT.

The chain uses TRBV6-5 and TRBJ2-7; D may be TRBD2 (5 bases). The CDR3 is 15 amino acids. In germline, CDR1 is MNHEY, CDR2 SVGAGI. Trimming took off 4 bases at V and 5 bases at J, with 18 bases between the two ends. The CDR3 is CASSSPGRRSDEQYF. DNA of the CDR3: TGTGCCAGCAGTTCCCCGGGCAGGAGGAGCGACGAGCAGTACTTC.

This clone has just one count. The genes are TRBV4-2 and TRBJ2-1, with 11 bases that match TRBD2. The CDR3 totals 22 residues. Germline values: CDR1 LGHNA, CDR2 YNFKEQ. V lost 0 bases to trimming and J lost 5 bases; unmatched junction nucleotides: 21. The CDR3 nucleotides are TGTGCCAGCAGCCAAGATCCGTGGTGGACGGCGGCTAGCGGGAGGCGGAACAATGAGCAGTTCTTC. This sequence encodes CASSQDPWWTAASGRRNNEQFF.

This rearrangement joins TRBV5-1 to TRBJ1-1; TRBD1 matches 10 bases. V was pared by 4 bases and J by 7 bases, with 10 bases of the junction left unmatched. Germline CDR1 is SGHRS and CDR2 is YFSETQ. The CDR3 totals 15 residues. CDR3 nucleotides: TGCGCCAGCAGCGCCGGGGGGACAGGGGAGGGTGAAGCTTTCTTT. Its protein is CASSAGGTGEGEAFF.

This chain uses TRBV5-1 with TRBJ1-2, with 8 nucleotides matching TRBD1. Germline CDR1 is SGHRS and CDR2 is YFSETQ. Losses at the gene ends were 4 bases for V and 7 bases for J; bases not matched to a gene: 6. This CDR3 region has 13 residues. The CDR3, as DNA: TGCGCCAGCAGCGACACAGGGGGAGGTGGCTACACCTTC. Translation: CASSDTGGGGYTF.

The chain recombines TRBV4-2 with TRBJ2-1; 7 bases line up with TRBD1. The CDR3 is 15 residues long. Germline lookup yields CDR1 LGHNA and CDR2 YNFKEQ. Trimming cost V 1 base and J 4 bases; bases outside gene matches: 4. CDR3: CASSQGGGGYNEQFF. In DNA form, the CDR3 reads TGTGCCAGCAGCCAAGGAGGGGGCGGTTACAATGAGCAGTTCTTC.

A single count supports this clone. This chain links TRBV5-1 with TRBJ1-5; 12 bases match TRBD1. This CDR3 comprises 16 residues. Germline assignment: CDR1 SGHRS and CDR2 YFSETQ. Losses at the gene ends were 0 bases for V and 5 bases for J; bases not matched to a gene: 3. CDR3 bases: TGCGCCAGCAGCTTGGATGGGACAGGGGGCCATCAGCCCCAGCATTTT. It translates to CASSLDGTGGHQPQHF.

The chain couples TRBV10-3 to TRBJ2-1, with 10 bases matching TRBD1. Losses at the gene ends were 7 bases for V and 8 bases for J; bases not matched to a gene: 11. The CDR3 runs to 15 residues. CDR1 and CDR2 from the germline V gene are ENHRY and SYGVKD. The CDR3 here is CAIKAGDRGVYEQFF. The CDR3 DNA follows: TGTGCCATCAAGGCTGGGGACAGGGGCGTCTATGAGCAGTTCTTC.

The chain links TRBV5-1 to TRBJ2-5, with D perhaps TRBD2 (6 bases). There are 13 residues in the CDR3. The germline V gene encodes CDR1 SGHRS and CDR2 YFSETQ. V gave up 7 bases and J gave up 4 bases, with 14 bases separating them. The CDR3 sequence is CASEGGPRETQYF. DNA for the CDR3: TGCGCCAGCGAAGGAGGGCCTCGAGAGACCCAGTACTTC.

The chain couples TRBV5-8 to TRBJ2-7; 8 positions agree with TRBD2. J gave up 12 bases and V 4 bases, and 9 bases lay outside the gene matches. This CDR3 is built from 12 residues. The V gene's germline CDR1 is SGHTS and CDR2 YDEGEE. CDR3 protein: CASSLTGGAAYF. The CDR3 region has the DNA TGTGCCAGCAGCCTAACCGGGGGGGCGGCGTACTTC.

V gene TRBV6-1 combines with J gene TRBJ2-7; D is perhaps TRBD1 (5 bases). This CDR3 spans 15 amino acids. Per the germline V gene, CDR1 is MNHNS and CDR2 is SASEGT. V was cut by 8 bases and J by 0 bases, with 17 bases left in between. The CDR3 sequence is CASHPGQANSYEQYF. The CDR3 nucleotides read TGTGCCAGCCACCCAGGGCAGGCAAACTCCTACGAGCAGTACTTC.

CDR3 nucleotide sequence: TGTGCCAGCAGCGTAACGGGGAGCTCCTACAATGAGCAGTTCTTC. Amino acid sequence: CASSVTGSSYNEQFF. The rearrangement joins TRBV9 to TRBJ2-1; D might be TRBD2 (5 bases). CDR1 and CDR2 (germline): SGDLS, YYNGEE. V was shortened by 1 base and J by 0 bases, with 8 bases between the two germline ends. This CDR3 region has 15 residues.

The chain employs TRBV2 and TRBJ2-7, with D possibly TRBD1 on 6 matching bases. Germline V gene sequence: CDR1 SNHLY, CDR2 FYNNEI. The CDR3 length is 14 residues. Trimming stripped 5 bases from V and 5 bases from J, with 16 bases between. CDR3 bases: TGTGCCAGCAGTCCATCCCCCCAGGGGAACGAGCAGTACTTC. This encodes CASSPSPQGNEQYF.

CDR3 nucleotides: TGCGCCAGCAGTTTAAGGTGGGAGACCTACAATGAGCAGTTCTTC. Protein sequence: CASSLRWETYNEQFF. V is TRBV5-1 and J is TRBJ2-1, with D maybe TRBD2 (5 bases). Germline V gene lookup returns CDR1 SGHRS and CDR2 YFSETQ. CDR3 length: 15 residues. V lost 5 bases, J lost 2 bases, and 14 bases lay in between. Complete variable domain (other parts from reference TRBV5-1 and TRBJ2-1): KAGVTQTPRYLIKTRGQQVTLSCSPISGHRSVSWYQQTPGQGLQFLFEYFSETQRNKGNFPGRFSGRQFSNSRSEMNVSTLELGDSALYLCASSLRWETYNEQFFGPGTRLTVL.

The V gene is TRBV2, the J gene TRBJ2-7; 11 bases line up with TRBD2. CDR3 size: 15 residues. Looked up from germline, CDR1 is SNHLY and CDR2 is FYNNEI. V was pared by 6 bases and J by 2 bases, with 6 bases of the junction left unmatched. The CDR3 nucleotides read TGTGCCAGCAGCGCGACTAGCGGGACAGCCTACGAGCAGTACTTC. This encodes CASSATSGTAYEQYF.

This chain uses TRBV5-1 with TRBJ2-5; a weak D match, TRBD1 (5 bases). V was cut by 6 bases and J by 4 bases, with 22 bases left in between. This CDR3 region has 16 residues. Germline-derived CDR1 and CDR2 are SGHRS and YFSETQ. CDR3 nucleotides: TGCGCCAGCACCCCAGCCCTAAGGGGTAGGGGAGAGACCCAGTACTTC. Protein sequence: CASTPALRGRGETQYF.

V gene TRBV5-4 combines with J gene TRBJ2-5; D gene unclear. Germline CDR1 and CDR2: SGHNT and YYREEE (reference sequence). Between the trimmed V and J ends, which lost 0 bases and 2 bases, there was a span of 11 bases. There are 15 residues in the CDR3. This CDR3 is CASSLVGGIQETQYF. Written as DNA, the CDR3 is TGTGCCAGCAGCTTGGTAGGCGGAATACAAGAGACCCAGTACTTC.

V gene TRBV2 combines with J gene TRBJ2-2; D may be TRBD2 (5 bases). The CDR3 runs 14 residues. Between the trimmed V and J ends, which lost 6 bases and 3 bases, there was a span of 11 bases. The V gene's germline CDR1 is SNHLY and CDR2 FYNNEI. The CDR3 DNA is TGTGCCAGCAGGTACTCCGGGGACACCGGGGAGCTGTTTTTT. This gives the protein CASRYSGDTGELFF.